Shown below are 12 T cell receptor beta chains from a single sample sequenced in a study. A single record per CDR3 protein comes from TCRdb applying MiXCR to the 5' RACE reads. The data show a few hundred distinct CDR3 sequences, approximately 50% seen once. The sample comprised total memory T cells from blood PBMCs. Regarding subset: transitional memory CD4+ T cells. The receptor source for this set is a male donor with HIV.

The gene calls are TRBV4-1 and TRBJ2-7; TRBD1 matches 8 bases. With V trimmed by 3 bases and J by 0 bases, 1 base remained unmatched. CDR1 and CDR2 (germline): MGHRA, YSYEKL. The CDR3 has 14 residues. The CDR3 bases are TGCGCCAGCAGCCATGGACAGGGCTCCTACGAGCAGTACTTC. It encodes CASSHGQGSYEQYF.

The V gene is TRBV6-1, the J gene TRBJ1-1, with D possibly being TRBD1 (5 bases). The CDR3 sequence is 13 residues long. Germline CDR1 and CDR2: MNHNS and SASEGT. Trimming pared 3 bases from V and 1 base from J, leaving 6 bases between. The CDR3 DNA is TGTGCCAGCAGTGATGGGGGGAACACTGAAGCTTTCTTT. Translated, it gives CASSDGGNTEAFF.

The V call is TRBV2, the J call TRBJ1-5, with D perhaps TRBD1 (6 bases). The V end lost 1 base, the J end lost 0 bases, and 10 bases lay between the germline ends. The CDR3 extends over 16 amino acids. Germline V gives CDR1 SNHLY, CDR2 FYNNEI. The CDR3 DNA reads TGTGCCAGCAGTGAAGTCCAGGGGTTTAGCAATCAGCCCCAGCATTTT. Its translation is CASSEVQGFSNQPQHF.

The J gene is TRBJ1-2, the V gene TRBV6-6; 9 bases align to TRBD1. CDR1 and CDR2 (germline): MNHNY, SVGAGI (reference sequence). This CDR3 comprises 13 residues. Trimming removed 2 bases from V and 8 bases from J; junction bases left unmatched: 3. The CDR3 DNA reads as TGTGCCAGCAGTTACGGGACAGGGCAAGGCTACACCTTC. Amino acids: CASSYGTGQGYTF.

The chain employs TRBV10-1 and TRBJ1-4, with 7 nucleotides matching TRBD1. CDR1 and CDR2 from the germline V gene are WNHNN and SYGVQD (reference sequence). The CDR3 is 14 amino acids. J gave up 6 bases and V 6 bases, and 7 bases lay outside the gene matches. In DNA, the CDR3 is TGCGCCAGCAGCGCCGGGACAGATCATGAAAAACTGTTTTTT. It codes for CASSAGTDHEKLFF.

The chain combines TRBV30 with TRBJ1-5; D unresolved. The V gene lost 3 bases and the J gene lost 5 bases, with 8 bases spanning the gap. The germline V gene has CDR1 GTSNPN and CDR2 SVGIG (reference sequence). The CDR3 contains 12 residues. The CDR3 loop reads CAWRVGYQPQHF. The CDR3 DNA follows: TGTGCCTGGAGGGTAGGCTATCAGCCCCAGCATTTT.

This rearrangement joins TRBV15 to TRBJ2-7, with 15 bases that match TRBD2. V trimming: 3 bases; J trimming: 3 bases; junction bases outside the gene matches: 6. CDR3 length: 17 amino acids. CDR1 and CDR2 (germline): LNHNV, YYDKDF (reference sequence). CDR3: CATSRGLAGGVGYEQYV. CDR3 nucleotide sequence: TGTGCCACCAGCAGGGGACTAGCGGGGGGAGTAGGCTACGAGCAGTACGTC.

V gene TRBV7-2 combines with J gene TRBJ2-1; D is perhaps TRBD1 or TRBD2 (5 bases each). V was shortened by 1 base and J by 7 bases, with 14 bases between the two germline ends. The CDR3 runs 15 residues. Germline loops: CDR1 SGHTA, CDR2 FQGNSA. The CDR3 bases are TGTGCCAGCAGCTTAGGGGGCCCCCGGAGGAATGAGCAGTTCTTC. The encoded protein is CASSLGGPRRNEQFF.

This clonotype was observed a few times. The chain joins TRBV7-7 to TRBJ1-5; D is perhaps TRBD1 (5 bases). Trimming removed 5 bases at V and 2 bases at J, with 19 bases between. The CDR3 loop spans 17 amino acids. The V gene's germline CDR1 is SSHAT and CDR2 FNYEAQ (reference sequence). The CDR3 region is CASSTSGGRACNQPQHF. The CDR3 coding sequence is TGTGCCAGCAGCACCTCGGGGGGGAGGGCTTGCAATCAGCCCCAGCATTTT.

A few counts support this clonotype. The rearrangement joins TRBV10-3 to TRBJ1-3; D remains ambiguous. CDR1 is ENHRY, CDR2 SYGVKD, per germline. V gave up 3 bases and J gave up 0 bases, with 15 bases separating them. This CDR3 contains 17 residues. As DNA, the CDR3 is TGTGCCATCAGTGATGCCGGCAGGACTGTCTCTGGAAACACCATATATTTT. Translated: CAISDAGRTVSGNTIYF.

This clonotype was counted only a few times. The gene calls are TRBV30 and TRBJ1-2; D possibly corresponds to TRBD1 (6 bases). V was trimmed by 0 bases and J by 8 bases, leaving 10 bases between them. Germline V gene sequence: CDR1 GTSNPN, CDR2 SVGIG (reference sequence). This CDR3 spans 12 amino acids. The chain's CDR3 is CAWSVQGEGYTF. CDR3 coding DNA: TGTGCCTGGAGTGTACAGGGTGAGGGCTACACCTTC. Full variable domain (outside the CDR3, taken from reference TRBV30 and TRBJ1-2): SQTIHQWPATLVQPVGSPLSLECTVEGTSNPNLYWYRQAAGRGLQLLFYSVGIGQISSEVPQNLSASRPQDRQFILSSKKLLLSDSGFYLCAWSVQGEGYTFGSGTRLTVV.

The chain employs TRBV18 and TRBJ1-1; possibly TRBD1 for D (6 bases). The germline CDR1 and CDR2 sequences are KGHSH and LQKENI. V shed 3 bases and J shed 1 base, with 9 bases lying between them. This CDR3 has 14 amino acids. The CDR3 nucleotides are TGTGCCAGCTCACCCCAACAGGGGAACACTGAAGCTTTCTTT. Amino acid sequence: CASSPQQGNTEAFF.